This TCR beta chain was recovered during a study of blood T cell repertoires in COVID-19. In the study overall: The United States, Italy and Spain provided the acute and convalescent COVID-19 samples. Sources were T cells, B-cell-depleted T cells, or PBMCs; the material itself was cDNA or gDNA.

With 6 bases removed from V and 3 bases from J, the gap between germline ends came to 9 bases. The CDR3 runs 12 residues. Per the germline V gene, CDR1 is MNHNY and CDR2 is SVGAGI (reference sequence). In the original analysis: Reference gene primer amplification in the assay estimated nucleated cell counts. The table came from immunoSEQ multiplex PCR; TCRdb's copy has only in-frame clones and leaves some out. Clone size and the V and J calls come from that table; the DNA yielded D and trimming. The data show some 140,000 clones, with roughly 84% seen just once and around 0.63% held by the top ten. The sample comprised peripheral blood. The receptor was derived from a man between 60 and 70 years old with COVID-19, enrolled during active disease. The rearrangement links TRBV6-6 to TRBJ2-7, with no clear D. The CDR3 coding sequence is TGTGCCAGCAGATATAACAGCTACGAGCAGTACTTC. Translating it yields CASRYNSYEQYF.